The 27 T cell receptor beta chains below come from one sample, sequenced in a study of blood T cell repertoires in COVID-19. TCRdb keeps only in-frame clones here, not all; method: immunoSEQ multiplex PCR. This repertoire shows 180,000 or so clones, roughly 76% found once; its top ten account for around 10%. The material sequenced was peripheral blood. Every receptor here comes from a woman in her thirties or forties with COVID-19, enrolled during active disease.

The J gene is TRBJ2-7, the V gene TRBV4-2; weak D call: TRBD2 (6 bases). The ends were cut back, 3 bases at V and 1 base at J, with 10 bases in the middle. The CDR3 is 14 residues long. Germline-derived CDR1 and CDR2 are LGHNA and YNFKEQ. The CDR3 DNA is TGTGCCAGCAGCCAGGGGCGGGGATCCTACGAGCAGTACGTC. Its protein is CASSQGRGSYEQYV.

This clone was seen more than once but under ten times. The chain is built from TRBV7-9 and TRBJ2-3, with 11 bases identical to TRBD1. Trimming at V came to 7 bases and at J to 6 bases, leaving 9 bases not matched to a gene. The CDR3 has 15 residues. In germline, CDR1 is SEHNR, CDR2 FQNEAQ (reference sequence). The CDR3 sequence is CASTYGTGGWDTQYF. The CDR3 region has the DNA TGTGCCAGCACCTACGGGACAGGGGGATGGGATACGCAGTATTTT.

V is TRBV5-4 and J is TRBJ2-1, with TRBD2 identical over 9 bases. Germline V gene sequence: CDR1 SGHNT, CDR2 YYREEE (reference sequence). J lost 6 bases, V lost 5 bases, and 6 bases had no gene match. The CDR3 sequence is 14 residues long. The DNA of the CDR3 is TGTGCCAGCAGAGGCGGGGGGGCCGGCAATGAGCAGTTCTTC. Amino acids: CASRGGGAGNEQFF.

This chain joins TRBV6-6 and TRBJ2-5; 11 bases match TRBD1. The CDR3 is 15 residues long. V trimming: 2 bases; J trimming: 4 bases; junction bases outside the gene matches: 3. Germline lookup yields CDR1 MNHNY and CDR2 SVGAGI (reference sequence). The CDR3 DNA reads TGTGCCAGCAGTTACACTGGGACAGGGGGAGAGACCCAGTACTTC. Its protein is CASSYTGTGGETQYF.

The gene calls are TRBV27 and TRBJ1-2, with D tentatively TRBD1 (5 bases). Between the trimmed V and J ends, which lost 3 bases and 4 bases, there was a span of 15 bases. Germline-derived CDR1 and CDR2 are MNHEY and SMNVEV (reference sequence). The CDR3 is 15 residues long. The CDR3 coding sequence is TGTGCCAGCAGTTTTGGTGCAGGGATTGGCTATGGCTACACCTTC. As protein: CASSFGAGIGYGYTF.

The J gene is TRBJ1-1, the V gene TRBV11-2; 7 bases align to TRBD1. This CDR3 has 15 residues. Trimming at V came to 6 bases and at J to 4 bases, leaving 11 bases not matched to a gene. Germline V gene data show CDR1 as SGHAT and CDR2 as FQNNGV. This CDR3 is CASRSYRGKGTEAFF. CDR3 bases: TGTGCCAGCAGGTCATACAGGGGCAAAGGCACTGAAGCTTTCTTT. The complete variable domain, with remaining parts taken from reference TRBV11-2 and TRBJ1-1, reads EAGVAQSPRYKIIEKRQSVAFWCNPISGHATLYWYQQILGQGPKLLIQFQNNGVVDDSQLPKDRFSAERLKGVDSTLKIQPAKLEDSAVYLCASRSYRGKGTEAFFGQGTRLTVV.

This chain joins TRBV6-1 and TRBJ2-7, with a tentative D call TRBD1 (5 bases). Per germline, CDR1 MNHNS and CDR2 SASEGT. V gave up 6 bases and J gave up 5 bases, with 14 bases separating them. This CDR3 region has 13 residues. The CDR3 here is CASSPRGQDEQYV. CDR3 sequence (DNA): TGTGCCAGCAGCCCCCGAGGACAAGACGAGCAGTACGTC.

The gene calls are TRBV18 and TRBJ1-6, with D uncertain. V was shortened by 2 bases and J by 9 bases, with 11 bases between the two germline ends. The CDR3 has 14 residues. Germline CDR1 is KGHSH and CDR2 is LQKENI. The CDR3 bases are TGTGCCAGCTCACCAAGCGGGGAACTTTCACCCCTCCACTTT. The encoded protein is CASSPSGELSPLHF.

V usage is TRBV28 and J usage is TRBJ1-3, with 8 bases fitting TRBD1. Germline trimming cut 5 bases from V and 1 base from J; bases unmatched to any gene: 7. Germline CDR1 and CDR2: MDHEN and SYDVKM. The CDR3 covers 16 residues. CDR3 nucleotide sequence: TGTGCCAGCAGTCCAAACAGGGGGTCGTCTGGAAACACCATATATTTT. This gives the protein CASSPNRGSSGNTIYF. Full variable domain (missing parts from reference TRBV28 and TRBJ1-3): DVKVTQSSRYLVKRTGEKVFLECVQDMDHENMFWYRQDPGLGLRLIYFSYDVKMKEKGDIPEGYSVSREKKERFSLILESASTNQTSMYLCASSPNRGSSGNTIYFGEGSWLTVV.

The rearrangement links TRBV5-4 to TRBJ2-7; the match to TRBD2 covers 9 bases. CDR3 size: 14 residues. Germline loops: CDR1 SGHNT, CDR2 YYREEE (reference sequence). V lost 0 bases, J lost 6 bases, and 4 bases stayed unmatched. This chain's CDR3 is CASSLVVAGAEQYF. CDR3 nucleotides: TGTGCCAGCAGCTTGGTTGTAGCGGGAGCCGAGCAGTACTTC.

This chain joins TRBV14 and TRBJ2-5; 9 bases are shared with TRBD1. Germline assignment: CDR1 SGHDN and CDR2 FVKESK. This CDR3 is built from 17 residues. The V gene end was trimmed by 0 bases and the J gene end by 0 bases; junction bases not matched to a gene: 5. The CDR3 here is CASSQDRDRAYQETQYF. DNA for the CDR3: TGTGCCAGCAGCCAAGACCGGGACAGGGCATACCAAGAGACCCAGTACTTC.

The CDR3 spells CASSSSGTGTYNEQFF. In nucleotides, the CDR3 is TGTGCCAGCAGCTCCTCCGGGACAGGGACCTACAATGAGCAGTTCTTC. This chain links TRBV7-8 with TRBJ2-1, with 9 nucleotides matching TRBD1. From germline, CDR1 is SGHVS and CDR2 FQNEAQ. V trimming: 4 bases; J trimming: 2 bases; junction bases outside the gene matches: 6. CDR3 size: 16 residues.

This clone was seen only once. The chain links TRBV7-2 to TRBJ2-7; possibly TRBD1 for D (6 bases). V was clipped by 4 bases and J by 6 bases, with 16 bases between them. CDR1 is SGHTA, CDR2 FQGNSA, per germline. There are 14 residues in the CDR3. Here the CDR3 reads CASSSTATGSEQYV. As DNA, the CDR3 is TGTGCCAGCAGCTCAACGGCGACAGGATCCGAGCAGTACGTC.

DNA of the CDR3: TGTGCCTGGAGTGTCACAAGGGGTATAGAGACCCAGTACTTC. Its protein product is CAWSVTRGIETQYF. This chain joins TRBV30 and TRBJ2-5, with D possibly TRBD1 on 5 matching bases. The CDR3 covers 14 residues. V lost 0 bases to trimming and J lost 4 bases, with 12 bases between them. Germline CDR1 reads GTSNPN; CDR2 reads SVGIG (reference sequence). Filled out from reference TRBV30 and TRBJ2-5, the complete variable domain reads SQTIHQWPATLVQPVGSPLSLECTVEGTSNPNLYWYRQAAGRGLQLLFYSVGIGQISSEVPQNLSASRPQDRQFILSSKKLLLSDSGFYLCAWSVTRGIETQYFGPGTRLLVL.

The rearrangement links TRBV27 to TRBJ1-5; 9 nucleotides line up with TRBD1. The CDR3 totals 16 residues. Germline V gene sequence: CDR1 MNHEY, CDR2 SMNVEV (reference sequence). Germline trimming cut 4 bases from V and 5 bases from J; bases unmatched to any gene: 9. The CDR3 region has the DNA TGTGCCAGCAGTTATGTCCGGGACAGGGTTTATCAGCCCCAGCATTTT. The encoded protein is CASSYVRDRVYQPQHF.

The V gene is TRBV30, the J gene TRBJ1-6; no clear D gene. Per the germline V gene, CDR1 is GTSNPN and CDR2 is SVGIG (reference sequence). Trimming removed 0 bases from V and 10 bases from J, with 13 bases in between. This CDR3 region has 14 residues. This CDR3 is CAWSVEGRFSPLHF. CDR3 nucleotides: TGTGCCTGGAGTGTAGAGGGCAGATTCTCACCCCTCCACTTT.

This clone was found a few times. The chain carries TRBV3-1 (or the pseudogene TRBV3-2) and TRBJ1-2; 8 nucleotides line up with TRBD1. Trimming cost V 4 bases and J 6 bases; bases outside gene matches: 7. Germline V gene data show CDR1 as LGHDT and CDR2 as YNNKEL (reference sequence). CDR3 length: 14 residues. CDR3 residues: CASSRTDRGHGYTF. CDR3 in DNA: TGTGCCAGCAGCCGGACCGACAGGGGCCATGGCTACACCTTC.

The chain links TRBV4-1 to TRBJ2-1; 9 bases match TRBD2. The CDR3 runs to 20 residues. V lost 0 bases to trimming and J lost 5 bases; unmatched junction nucleotides: 17. In germline, CDR1 is MGHRA, CDR2 YSYEKL. CDR3 loop: CASSQERSGGHFSSDNEQFF. The DNA for the CDR3 is TGCGCCAGCAGCCAAGAGAGAAGCGGGGGGCATTTTTCTTCGGACAATGAGCAGTTCTTC.

J is TRBJ2-2 and V is TRBV18; a possible D gene is TRBD2 (7 bases). In germline, CDR1 is KGHSH, CDR2 LQKENI. CDR3 length: 17 residues. Trimming took 3 bases from V and 1 from J, leaving 15 bases between them. The CDR3 region has the DNA TGTGCCAGCTCACCGCGGGGCGGGGGCGAGAACACCGGGGAGCTGTTTTTT. This codes for CASSPRGGGENTGELFF.

The chain joins TRBV6-6 to TRBJ2-5, with TRBD1 as a possible D gene (5 bases). Germline V lookup: CDR1 MNHNY, CDR2 SVGAGI (reference sequence). Trimming left V 2 bases short and J 4 bases short, with 17 bases between. There are 16 residues in the CDR3. CDR3 in amino acids: CASSYPTGPGLETQYF. The CDR3 bases are TGTGCCAGCAGTTACCCAACAGGTCCCGGGTTAGAGACCCAGTACTTC.

The genes are TRBV2 and TRBJ2-1, with TRBD1 identical over 9 bases. Germline lookup yields CDR1 SNHLY and CDR2 FYNNEI. Trimming removed 5 bases from V and 6 bases from J; junction bases left unmatched: 5. The CDR3 is made up of 14 amino acids. The CDR3 here is CASSLETGGNEQFF. CDR3 bases: TGTGCCAGCAGTTTAGAGACAGGGGGCAATGAGCAGTTCTTC.

The V call is TRBV5-4, the J call TRBJ2-2, with TRBD2 as a possible D gene (6 bases). CDR3 length equals 15 residues. The germline V and J ends were trimmed by 0 bases and 6 bases, with 12 bases remaining between them. The germline V gene has CDR1 SGHNT and CDR2 YYREEE (reference sequence). The CDR3: CASSLGLEVSGELFF. CDR3 DNA: TGTGCCAGCAGCTTGGGACTAGAAGTCTCCGGGGAGCTGTTTTTT.

V gene TRBV2 combines with J gene TRBJ1-1, with TRBD1 matching 9 bases. The V gene's germline CDR1 is SNHLY and CDR2 FYNNEI. This CDR3 contains 17 residues. The junction had 12 bases not matched to a gene; V was cut back by 4 bases and J by 3 bases. The CDR3 DNA reads as TGTGCCAGCAGTGGGGCGAGGGGGACAGGGAGGCACACTGAAGCTTTCTTT. It is translated as CASSGARGTGRHTEAFF. Looking up the rest from reference TRBV2 and TRBJ1-1 gives the full variable domain: EPEVTQTPSHQVTQMGQEVILRCVPISNHLYFYWYRQILGQKVEFLVSFYNNEISEKSEIFDDQFSVERPDGSNFTLKIRSTKLEDSAMYFCASSGARGTGRHTEAFFGQGTRLTVV.

This clone was picked up one time. The rearrangement links TRBV19 to TRBJ2-1; TRBD2 aligns across 12 bases. The CDR3 is made up of 16 amino acids. CDR1 LNHDA and CDR2 SQIVND come from the germline V gene (reference sequence). V shed 4 bases, J shed 3 bases, and the junction held 4 bases outside the gene matches. The CDR3: CASSTTSGGYYNEQFF. The CDR3 nucleotides read TGTGCCAGTAGTACGACTAGCGGGGGATACTACAATGAGCAGTTCTTC.

The V call is TRBV6-2 or TRBV6-3, the J call TRBJ2-3, with D possibly TRBD2 on 6 matching bases. The CDR3 totals 20 residues. Germline values: CDR1 MNHEY, CDR2 SVGEGT. V lost 4 bases and J lost 0, with 26 bases in between. The CDR3 nucleotides read TGTGCCAGCAGTTCCTCGGACTATAGCTACATGATATCAAGCACAGATACGCAGTATTTT. Protein sequence: CASSSSDYSYMISSTDTQYF.

This clone was seen only once. V gene TRBV4-2 combines with J gene TRBJ2-7; 8 nucleotides align to TRBD2. J gave up 5 bases and V 6 bases, and 12 bases lay outside the gene matches. CDR3 size: 15 residues. Looked up from germline, CDR1 is LGHNA and CDR2 is YNFKEQ. In DNA form, the CDR3 reads TGTGCCAGCAGTTCGAACCAAGCGGGAGACGACGAGCAGTACTTC. Its protein product is CASSSNQAGDDEQYF.

This clone has only one observation. The V call is TRBV9, the J call TRBJ1-2, with 7 bases matching TRBD1. V lost 0 bases, J lost 8 bases, and 10 bases stayed unmatched. Germline-derived CDR1 and CDR2 are SGDLS and YYNGEE. This CDR3 is built from 15 residues. The CDR3 region has the DNA TGTGCCAGCAGCGTAGAGGGACAGAGTCGGGACGGCTACACCTTC. Translated: CASSVEGQSRDGYTF.